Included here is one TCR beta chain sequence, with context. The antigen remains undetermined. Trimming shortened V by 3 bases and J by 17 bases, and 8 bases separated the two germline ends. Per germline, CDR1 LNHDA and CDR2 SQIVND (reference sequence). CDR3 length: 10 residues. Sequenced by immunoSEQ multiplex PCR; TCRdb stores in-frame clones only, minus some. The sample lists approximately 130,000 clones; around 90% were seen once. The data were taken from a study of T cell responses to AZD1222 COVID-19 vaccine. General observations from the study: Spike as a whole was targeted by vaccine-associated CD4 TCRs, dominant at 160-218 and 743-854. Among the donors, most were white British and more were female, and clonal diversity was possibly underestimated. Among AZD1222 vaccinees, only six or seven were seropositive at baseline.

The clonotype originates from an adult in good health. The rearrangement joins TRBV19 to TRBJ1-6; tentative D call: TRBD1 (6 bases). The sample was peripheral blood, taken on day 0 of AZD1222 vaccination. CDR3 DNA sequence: TGTGCCAGTAGTATCGAGGGGGTCCACTTT. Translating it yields CASSIEGVHF.